This T cell receptor (beta chain) was sequenced during a study of T cells in Graves' hyperthyroidism and ophthalmopathy. Any patient presenting with uncontrolled infection, other autoimmune disease, pregnancy or lactation was left out. Based on clinical symptoms, serum thyroxine and TRAb, thyroid ultrasound and orbital computed tomography, diagnoses were reached. Isolation of PBMCs was performed on 9.5 to 10 ml fresh peripheral blood. This clonotype has at least ten counts. RNA transcripts were the template for amplifying TCR beta CDR3 regions. Researchers ran a first-round RT-PCR on the TCR CDR3 using the HTBI primer set. TCRdb called the multiplex PCR reads again in MiXCR, with one record for every CDR3 protein. The sample yields under 350,000 distinct CDR3 sequences, around 13% seen once. The V and J ends lost 1 base and 7 bases, in that order; junction bases with no gene match: 8. The length of the CDR3 is 16 residues.

The receptor comes from a woman aged 40 to 55 with Graves' hyperthyroidism. The chain couples TRBV12-3 or TRBV12-4 to TRBJ1-5, with 9 positions matching TRBD1. What was sequenced was blood. In DNA form, the CDR3 reads TGTGCCAGCAGTTTAGGCGCTGGGACAGGGCAACAGCCCCAGCATTTT. Amino acids: CASSLGAGTGQQPQHF.